The 7 T cell receptor beta chains listed next were all sequenced from one sample in a study of blood T cell repertoires in COVID-19. Only in-frame clones appear in the TCRdb table, and some are missing; sequencing was by immunoSEQ multiplex PCR. The data contain about 76,000 clones, around 91% of them singletons. Sequenced material: peripheral blood. These receptors were taken from a woman between 50 and 59 years old in a cohort sampled during active COVID-19.

Here the CDR3 reads CASRDTSINQPQHF. In DNA, the CDR3 is TGTGCCAGCAGGGACACCTCCATTAATCAGCCCCAGCATTTT. This chain connects TRBV6-5 to TRBJ1-5; D may be TRBD1 (5 bases). Germline lookup yields CDR1 MNHEY and CDR2 SVGAGI. This CDR3 has 14 amino acids. The ends were cut back, 6 bases at V and 4 bases at J, with 13 bases in the middle.

The chain employs TRBV6-1 and TRBJ2-7; the match to TRBD2 covers 10 bases. CDR1 MNHNS and CDR2 SASEGT come from the germline V gene. This CDR3 spans 15 amino acids. The trim removed 3 bases at V and 3 bases at J, leaving 5 bases unmatched. The CDR3 loop reads CASSDIAGGYYEQYF. The CDR3 DNA reads as TGTGCCAGCAGTGATATAGCGGGGGGTTACTACGAGCAGTACTTC.

The rearrangement joins TRBV19 to TRBJ2-7; D perhaps matches TRBD2 (5 bases). Deletions cut 0 bases from V and 6 bases from J, with 12 bases between. Germline CDR1 is LNHDA and CDR2 is SQIVND (reference sequence). CDR3 length: 14 residues. The CDR3 sequence is CASSIEGSSSEQYF. DNA for the CDR3: TGTGCCAGTAGTATAGAAGGGAGTTCCAGCGAGCAGTACTTC.

The chain carries TRBV7-2 and TRBJ2-7; tentative D call: TRBD2 (6 bases). Germline V gives CDR1 SGHTA, CDR2 FQGNSA. There are 15 residues in the CDR3. The V end was cut by 1 base, the J end by 2 bases, with 12 bases between. CDR3 nucleotides: TGTGCCAGCAGCTTAGTCGGGGGAAAAACCTACGAGCAGTACTTC. Translated, it gives CASSLVGGKTYEQYF.

The V and J genes are TRBV28 and TRBJ2-7; 8 bases align to TRBD2. CDR3 size: 15 residues. The V and J ends lost 5 bases and 2 bases, in that order; junction bases with no gene match: 8. In germline, CDR1 is MDHEN, CDR2 SYDVKM. For the CDR3, the DNA is TGTGCCAGCAGTCTCCCCGGGACTAGAACCTACGAGCAGTACTTC. Its translation: CASSLPGTRTYEQYF.

The chain joins TRBV7-9 to TRBJ1-5; 7 bases match TRBD1. The CDR3 has 14 amino acids. Germline-derived CDR1 and CDR2 are SEHNR and FQNEAQ (reference sequence). V lost 6 bases to trimming and J lost 5 bases; unmatched junction nucleotides: 7. The CDR3, as DNA: TGTGCCAGCAGTTTACAGGGGAGGGATCAGCCCCAGCATTTT. It codes for CASSLQGRDQPQHF.

V gene TRBV28 combines with J gene TRBJ2-7; a possible D gene is TRBD2 (5 bases). The germline V gene encodes CDR1 MDHEN and CDR2 SYDVKM. V lost 6 bases, J lost 3 bases, and 18 bases lay in between. CDR3 length: 15 residues. In DNA form, the CDR3 reads TGTGCCAGCAGCCTCATAGGCTCCCGGGGCTACGAGCAGTACTTC. Translated: CASSLIGSRGYEQYF.